Listed here is a single T cell receptor beta chain. Other DNA sequences in this sample translate to the same CDR3. A CD45RA+ naive subset and a CD45RA-negative memory subset were split from CD4+ cells. Libraries were prepared by immunoSEQ multiplex PCR; TCRdb keeps only in-frame clonotypes and omits some of them. Seen here are about 1.5 million clones, approximately 97% observed once, and the top ten hold 1.2%. These data belong to a study of shared clonotypes between healthy human individuals. The CDR3 is made up of 13 amino acids. V lost 5 bases, J lost 5 bases, and 3 bases stayed unmatched. The germline V gene has CDR1 SEHNR and CDR2 FQNEAQ (reference sequence).

This chain joins TRBV7-9 and TRBJ1-5; 7 nucleotides line up with TRBD1. This receptor was taken from a man aged 30-40 years in good health. The sample was naive CD4+ T cells sorted from blood. This sample's subset: CD45RA+ positively selected. The CDR3 region is CASSGTGDQPQHF. CDR3 nucleotides: TGTGCCAGCAGCGGAACAGGGGATCAGCCCCAGCATTTT.